The T cell receptor beta chain under discussion was sequenced for a study of blood T cell repertoires in COVID-19. Background on the study: Samples came from the United States, Italy and Spain, spanning acute and convalescent COVID-19. Sample material is recorded as cDNA or gDNA derived from T cells, B-cell-depleted T cells, or PBMCs.

The ends lost 3 bases at V and 0 bases at J; junction bases unmatched: 4. Per germline, CDR1 SNHLY and CDR2 FYNNEI. The CDR3 length is 15 residues. Sequenced by immunoSEQ multiplex PCR; TCRdb stores in-frame clones only, minus some. The sample gives under 130,000 clones, around 91% of which show up once; less than 40% is in the top ten. The clonotype comes from a woman older than 75 with acute or convalescent COVID-19. Material: peripheral blood. This rearrangement joins TRBV2 to TRBJ2-7; TRBD2 matches 8 bases. CDR3 amino acids: CASSDEAGGSYEQYF. The CDR3 DNA is TGTGCCAGCAGTGATGAGGCGGGGGGCTCCTACGAGCAGTACTTC.